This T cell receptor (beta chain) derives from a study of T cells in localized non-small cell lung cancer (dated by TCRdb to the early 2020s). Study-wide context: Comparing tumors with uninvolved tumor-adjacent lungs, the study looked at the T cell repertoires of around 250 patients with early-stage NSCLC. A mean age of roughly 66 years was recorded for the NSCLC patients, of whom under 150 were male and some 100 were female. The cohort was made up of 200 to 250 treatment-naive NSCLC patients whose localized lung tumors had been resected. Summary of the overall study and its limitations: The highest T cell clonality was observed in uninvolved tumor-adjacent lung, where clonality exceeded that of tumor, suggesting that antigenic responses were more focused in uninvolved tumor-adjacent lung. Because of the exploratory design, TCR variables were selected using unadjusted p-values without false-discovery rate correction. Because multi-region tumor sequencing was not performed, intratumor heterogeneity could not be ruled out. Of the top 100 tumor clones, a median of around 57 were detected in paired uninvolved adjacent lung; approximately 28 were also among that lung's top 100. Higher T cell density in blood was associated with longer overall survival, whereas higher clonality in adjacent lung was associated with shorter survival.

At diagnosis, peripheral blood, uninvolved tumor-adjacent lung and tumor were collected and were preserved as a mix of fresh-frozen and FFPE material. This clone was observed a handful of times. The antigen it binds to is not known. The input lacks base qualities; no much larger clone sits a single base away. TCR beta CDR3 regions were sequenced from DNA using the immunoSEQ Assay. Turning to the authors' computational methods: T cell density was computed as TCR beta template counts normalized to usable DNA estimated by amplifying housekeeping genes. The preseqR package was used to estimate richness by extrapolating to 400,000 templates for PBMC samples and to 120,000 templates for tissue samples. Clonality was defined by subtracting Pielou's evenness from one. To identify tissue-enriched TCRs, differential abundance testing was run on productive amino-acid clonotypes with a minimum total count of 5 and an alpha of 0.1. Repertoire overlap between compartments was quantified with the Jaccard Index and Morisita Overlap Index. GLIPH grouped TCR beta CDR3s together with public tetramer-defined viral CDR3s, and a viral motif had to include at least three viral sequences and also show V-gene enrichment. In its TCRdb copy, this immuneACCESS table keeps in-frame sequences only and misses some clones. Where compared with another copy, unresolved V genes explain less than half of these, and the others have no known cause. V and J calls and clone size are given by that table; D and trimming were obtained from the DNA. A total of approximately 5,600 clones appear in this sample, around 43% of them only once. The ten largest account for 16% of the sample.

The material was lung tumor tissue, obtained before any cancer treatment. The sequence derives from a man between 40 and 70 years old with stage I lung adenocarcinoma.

This receptor carries the CDR3 CASSARPGGTEAFF. The sequenced DNA: TGTGCCAGCAGCGCGAGGCCAGGGGGCACTGAAGCTTTCTTT. In this chain, TRBV9 is recombined with TRBJ1-1; TRBD1 fits 7 bases in the junction. The germline V gene specifies SGDLS as CDR1 and YYNGEE as CDR2. The CDR3, cysteine through phenylalanine, is 14 amino acids long. Only CDR3 DNA remains: 42 bases, in frame from the first base. Clipping removes 3 bases from V and 4 bases from J, with 6 as the unmatched junction base count.